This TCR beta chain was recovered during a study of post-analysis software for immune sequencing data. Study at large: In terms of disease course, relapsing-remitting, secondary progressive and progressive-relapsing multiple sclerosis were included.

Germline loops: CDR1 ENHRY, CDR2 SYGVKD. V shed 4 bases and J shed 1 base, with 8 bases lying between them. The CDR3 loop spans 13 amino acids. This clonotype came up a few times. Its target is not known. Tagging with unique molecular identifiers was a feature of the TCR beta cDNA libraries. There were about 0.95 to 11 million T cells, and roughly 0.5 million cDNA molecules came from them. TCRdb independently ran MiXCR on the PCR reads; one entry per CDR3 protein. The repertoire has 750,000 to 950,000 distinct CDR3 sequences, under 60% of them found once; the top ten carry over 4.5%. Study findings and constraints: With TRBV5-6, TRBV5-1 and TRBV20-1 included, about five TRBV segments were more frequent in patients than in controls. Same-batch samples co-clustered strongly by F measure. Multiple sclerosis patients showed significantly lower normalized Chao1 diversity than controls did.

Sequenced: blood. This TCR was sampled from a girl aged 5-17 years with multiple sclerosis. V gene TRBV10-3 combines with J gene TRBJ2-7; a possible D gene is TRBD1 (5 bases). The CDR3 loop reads CAISGGHSYEQYF. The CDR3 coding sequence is TGTGCCATCAGTGGAGGACATTCCTACGAGCAGTACTTC.